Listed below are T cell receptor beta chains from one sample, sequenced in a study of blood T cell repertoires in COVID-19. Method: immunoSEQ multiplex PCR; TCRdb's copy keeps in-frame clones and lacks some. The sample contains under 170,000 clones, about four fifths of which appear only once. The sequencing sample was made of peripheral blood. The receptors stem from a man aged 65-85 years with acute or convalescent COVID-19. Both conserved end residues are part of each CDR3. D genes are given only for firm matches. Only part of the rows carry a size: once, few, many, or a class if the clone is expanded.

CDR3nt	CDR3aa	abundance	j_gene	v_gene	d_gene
TGTGCCAGCAGTCCCCGGGCGGGGGGTTACAATGAGCAGTTCTTC	CASSPRAGGYNEQFF	-	TRBJ2-1	TRBV3-1/TRBV3-2	TRBD2
TGCGCCAGCAGCCAAGGGTTATCCAGGGTCTGGGAGACCCAGTACTTC	CASSQGLSRVWETQYF	few	TRBJ2-5	TRBV4-1	-
TGTGCCAGCTCATCCCGATCGACAGACCCAGTCGGGTATTTT	CASSSRSTDPVGYF	-	TRBJ2-3	TRBV18	-
TGTGCCAGCAGCCAAGTCCAGGACACTGAAGCTTTCTTT	CASSQVQDTEAFF	-	TRBJ1-1	TRBV3-1/TRBV3-2	-
TGTGCCAGCAGTGAGGGACTAGCGGGCCACAATGAGCAGTTCTTC	CASSEGLAGHNEQFF	-	TRBJ2-1	TRBV6-4	TRBD2
TGTGCCAGCAGTTACTCGGACAGGGCGGGCACTGAAGCTTTCTTT	CASSYSDRAGTEAFF	-	TRBJ1-1	TRBV6-6	TRBD1
TGTGCCAGTGCGGGGACAGGGAACACAGATACGCAGTATTTT	CASAGTGNTDTQYF	-	TRBJ2-3	TRBV19	TRBD1
TGTGCCAGCAGCTTAAGCCTAGGCCCGGTCTACAATGAGCAGTTCTTC	CASSLSLGPVYNEQFF	-	TRBJ2-1	TRBV11-2	-
TGTGCCAGTACCGATGGACAGGGGGCGCCGGAGACCCAGTACTTC	CASTDGQGAPETQYF	-	TRBJ2-5	TRBV19	TRBD1
TGTGCCAGCAGTTTAGTGGGGGCGTTCACAGATACGCAGTATTTT	CASSLVGAFTDTQYF	many	TRBJ2-3	TRBV27	-
TGTGCCAGCAGTCCCCACCCGGCTAGCGGGAGTAACGGGGAGCTGTTTTTT	CASSPHPASGSNGELFF	few	TRBJ2-2	TRBV27	TRBD2
TGTGCCAGCAGGGGGGACAGGGGAGCGGCGACGCCCCAGCATTTT	CASRGDRGAATPQHF	-	TRBJ1-5	TRBV6-5	TRBD1
TGTGCCAGCAGCCAAGGGGGGGGATTGAGCAATCAGCCCCAGCATTTT	CASSQGGGLSNQPQHF	few	TRBJ1-5	TRBV3-1/TRBV3-2	-
TGTGCCAGCAGCGCGGGGACAGGGGTTGGGTCCTATAATTCACCCCTCCACTTT	CASSAGTGVGSYNSPLHF	few	TRBJ1-6	TRBV7-6	TRBD1
TGTGCCACCAGTGATTTGCTTAGGAACACCGGGGAGCTGTTTTTT	CATSDLLRNTGELFF	-	TRBJ2-2	TRBV24-1	-
TGTGCCAGCAGTGACAGGGGAGGGGTCCAAGAGACCCAGTACTTC	CASSDRGGVQETQYF	-	TRBJ2-5	TRBV27	-
TGTGCCAGCAGTGCCCGACAGGGGATGGTCCCCCTCCACTTT	CASSARQGMVPLHF	-	TRBJ1-6	TRBV27	TRBD1
TGTGCCAGCAGCAGGGCGGGGTCACCCCTCCACTTT	CASSRAGSPLHF	-	TRBJ1-6	TRBV5-8	-
TGTGCCACCAGATGGGCAGGGCTCCCAGATACGCAGTATTTT	CATRWAGLPDTQYF	few	TRBJ2-3	TRBV15	-
TGTGCCAGCAGCCAAGACTTCACAGGGTCTCAGCCCCAGCATTTT	CASSQDFTGSQPQHF	-	TRBJ1-5	TRBV3-1/TRBV3-2	-
TGTGCCAGTAGTATAGGCGCAGGGGGCGCGAATGGCTACACCTTC	CASSIGAGGANGYTF	-	TRBJ1-2	TRBV19	TRBD1
TGTGCCAGCCTTGCCGGGACTACGGGCAATGAGCAGTTCTTC	CASLAGTTGNEQFF	-	TRBJ2-1	TRBV6-5	TRBD2
TGTGCCAGCAGGGACTACCGGGGTGAGCAGCCCCAGCATTTT	CASRDYRGEQPQHF	-	TRBJ1-5	TRBV6-5	-